This T cell receptor beta chain was documented in a study of blood T cell repertoires in COVID-19. Libraries were prepared by immunoSEQ multiplex PCR; TCRdb keeps only in-frame clonotypes and omits some of them. The table shows over 45,000 clones, with over 75% occurring only once. Germline V gene data show CDR1 as SQVTM and CDR2 as ANQGSEA. The CDR3 sequence is 13 residues long. V lost 5 bases and J 2 bases, leaving 11 bases between the germline ends. The genes are TRBV29-1 and TRBJ2-3; maybe TRBD2 (6 bases). Sequences were obtained from peripheral blood. This receptor was identified in a man over 45 with active COVID-19. The CDR3 nucleotides are TGCAGCGTTCTGAGCGGGTACACAGATACGCAGTATTTT. It specifies CSVLSGYTDTQYF.